This TCR beta chain came from a study of identical twins. Study outcomes and limitations: Insertions were fewer in abundant cord blood beta clonotypes, whereas memory repertoires showed none of this pattern.

This CDR3 is 16 amino acids long. Trimming at V came to 3 bases and at J to 1 base, leaving 8 bases not matched to a gene. Germline values: CDR1 MDHEN, CDR2 SYDVKM. This clonotype was found a few times. As yet, its antigen is unknown. Healthy Caucasian individuals made up all the donors. A single record per CDR3 protein comes from TCRdb applying MiXCR to the 5' RACE reads. The data hold hundreds of thousands of distinct CDR3 sequences, with under 8.5% observed a single time. This same sample was also part of a study on yellow fever vaccine responses in identical twins.

V gene TRBV28 combines with J gene TRBJ2-7; 8 bases agree with TRBD2. The origin of this receptor is a woman aged 18-29 years in good health. Sequenced material: PBMCs. In DNA, the CDR3 is TGTGCCAGCAGTTTTAGCGGGACGATGTATTCCTACGAGCAGTACTTC. Its translation is CASSFSGTMYSYEQYF.